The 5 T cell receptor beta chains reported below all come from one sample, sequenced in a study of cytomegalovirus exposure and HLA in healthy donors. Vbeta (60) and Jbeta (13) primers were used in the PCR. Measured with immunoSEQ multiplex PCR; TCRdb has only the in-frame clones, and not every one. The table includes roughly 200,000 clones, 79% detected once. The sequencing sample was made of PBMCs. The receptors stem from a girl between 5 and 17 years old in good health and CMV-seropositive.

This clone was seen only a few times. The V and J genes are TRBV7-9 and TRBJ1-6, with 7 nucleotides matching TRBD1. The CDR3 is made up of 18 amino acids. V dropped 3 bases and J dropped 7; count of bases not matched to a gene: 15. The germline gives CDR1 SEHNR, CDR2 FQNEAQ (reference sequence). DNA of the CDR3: TGTGCCAGCAGCTTGGGTTCGGGACAGAAAGTCCCCAATTCACCCCTCCACTTT. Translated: CASSLGSGQKVPNSPLHF.

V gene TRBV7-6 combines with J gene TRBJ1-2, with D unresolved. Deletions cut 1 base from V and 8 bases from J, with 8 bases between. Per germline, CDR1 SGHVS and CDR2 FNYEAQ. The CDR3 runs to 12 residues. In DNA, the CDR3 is TGTGCCAGCAGCTTAGACGGTCGGGGCTACACCTTC. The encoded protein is CASSLDGRGYTF.

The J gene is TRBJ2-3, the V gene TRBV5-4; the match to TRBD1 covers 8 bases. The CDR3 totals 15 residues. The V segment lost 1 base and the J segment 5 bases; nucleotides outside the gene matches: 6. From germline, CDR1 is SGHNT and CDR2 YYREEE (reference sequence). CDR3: CASSLRETGVDTQYF. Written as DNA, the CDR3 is TGTGCCAGCAGCTTGCGTGAGACAGGGGTAGATACGCAGTATTTT.

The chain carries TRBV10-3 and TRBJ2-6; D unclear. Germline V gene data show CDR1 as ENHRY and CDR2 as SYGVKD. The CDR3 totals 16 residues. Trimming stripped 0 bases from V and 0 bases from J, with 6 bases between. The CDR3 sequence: CAISESRNSGANVLTF. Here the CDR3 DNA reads TGTGCCATCAGTGAGTCGCGAAACTCTGGGGCCAACGTCCTGACTTTC.

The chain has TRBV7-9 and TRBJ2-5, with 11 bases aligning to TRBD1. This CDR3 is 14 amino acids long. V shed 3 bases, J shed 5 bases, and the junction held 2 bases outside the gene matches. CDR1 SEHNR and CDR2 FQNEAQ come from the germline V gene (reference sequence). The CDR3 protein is CASSFRDRGETQYF. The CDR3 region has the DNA TGTGCCAGCAGCTTCCGGGACAGGGGGGAGACCCAGTACTTC.